A single T cell receptor beta chain is shown here with its context. The antigen is unknown. The data are from a study of CD4 T cells in relation to SARS-CoV-2 and coronaviruses. Across the study: PBMCs were cultured with antigen for roughly nine days before TCR beta sequencing. General study points: Monoreactive clones expanded significantly more to SARS-CoV-2 than crossreactive clones did.

TCRdb's copy holds only in-frame clones and misses some; the assay was immunoSEQ multiplex PCR. The data contain about 22,000 clones, 74% of them singletons. V dropped 0 bases and J dropped 0; count of bases not matched to a gene: 11. CDR3 length equals 21 residues. Looked up from germline, CDR1 is MNHEY and CDR2 is SVGEGT. Before the COVID-19 pandemic, during about 2010-2018, CD4+ T cells were taken from unexposed donors. The cells were cultured for less than twelve days before CD4+ T cells were isolated. Unexposed-donor CD4+ T cells were probed with SARS-CoV-2 S/N and four cold-coronavirus spikes, cells permitting. On days 3 and 7, cultures got half fresh IL-2 medium.

Sequences were obtained from CD4+ T cells from PBMCs, cultured in vitro. The source is a human donor in good health. The gene calls are TRBV6-2 or TRBV6-3 and TRBJ2-3; 14 nucleotides line up with TRBD2. The CDR3 DNA follows: TGTGCCAGCAGTTACTCCTCAGGACTAGCGGGAGGCGTCTCTAGCACAGATACGCAGTATTTT. Translation gives CASSYSSGLAGGVSSTDTQYF.